The 28 T cell receptor beta chains in this list originate from one sample, sequenced in a study of CD8 T cells in ankylosing spondylitis. TCRdb re-derived calls from the 5' RACE reads in MiXCR, one entry per CDR3 protein. The sample consists of roughly 300,000 distinct CDR3 sequences, 6.5% to 10% of them appearing once. General observations from the study: In ankylosing spondylitis blood, a motif of eight highly homologous TCR beta variants appeared characteristic.

These receptors have no known antigen. Sequencing was done on a sample of blood, either unsorted or a sorted T cell fraction (not recorded which). The source of these receptors is a male donor with ankylosing spondylitis.

The chain couples TRBV7-9 to TRBJ1-6; D remains ambiguous. Germline loops: CDR1 SEHNR, CDR2 FQNEAQ (reference sequence). The CDR3 spans 14 residues. The ends were cut back, 5 bases at V and 8 bases at J, with 13 bases in the middle. The CDR3 is CASSKQGTDSPLHF. The CDR3, as DNA: TGTGCCAGCAGCAAGCAAGGAACTGATTCACCCCTCCACTTT.

This clonotype showed up just a few times. The chain is built from TRBV27 and TRBJ2-2; possibly TRBD2 for D (6 bases). The V end lost 6 bases, the J end lost 5 bases, and 16 bases lay between the germline ends. The CDR3 runs to 15 residues. CDR1 MNHEY and CDR2 SMNVEV come from the germline V gene (reference sequence). The CDR3 DNA reads TGTGCCAGCAGCGCGGAGCCGGGGAGGACCGGGGAGCTGTTTTTT. Its translation is CASSAEPGRTGELFF.

In this sample, this clonotype turned up many times. The chain couples TRBV4-1 to TRBJ2-3; no clear D. Germline V gives CDR1 MGHRA, CDR2 YSYEKL. The V end lost 1 base, the J end lost 0 bases, and 8 bases lay between the germline ends. The CDR3 is made up of 15 amino acids. The CDR3 is CASSQADGSTDTQYF. The CDR3, as DNA: TGCGCCAGCAGCCAAGCCGATGGTAGCACAGATACGCAGTATTTT.

The chain has TRBV7-3 and TRBJ2-3, with a possible D match to TRBD2 (5 bases). The CDR3 has 16 residues. Between the trimmed V and J ends, which lost 5 bases and 5 bases, there was a span of 20 bases. CDR1 and CDR2 from the germline V gene are SGHTA and FQGTGA. CDR3: CASSRNGGRTVDTQYF. The CDR3 bases are TGTGCCAGCAGCCGAAATGGCGGGCGGACTGTAGATACGCAGTATTTT.

This clonotype was picked up many times. J is TRBJ2-5 and V is TRBV5-1; 7 positions match TRBD2. With V trimmed by 2 bases and J by 2 bases, 3 bases remained unmatched. This CDR3 is 14 amino acids long. Germline lookup yields CDR1 SGHRS and CDR2 YFSETQ. The CDR3 reads CASSFLADQETQYF. As DNA, the CDR3 is TGCGCCAGCAGCTTCCTAGCGGATCAAGAGACCCAGTACTTC.

This clonotype was counted a single time. The V call is TRBV24-1, the J call TRBJ2-2; TRBD2 is a possible D gene (5 bases). The germline V and J ends were trimmed by 7 bases and 6 bases, with 11 bases remaining between them. The CDR3 consists of 13 residues. Germline assignment: CDR1 KGHDR and CDR2 SFDVKD. Here the CDR3 reads CATRRESAGELFF. The CDR3 DNA reads TGTGCCACCAGAAGGGAGTCCGCCGGGGAGCTGTTTTTT.

This clonotype was seen only a few times. The chain is built from TRBV12-3 or TRBV12-4 and TRBJ2-2, with 12 bases fitting TRBD2. This CDR3 spans 15 amino acids. V lost 6 bases to trimming and J lost 3 bases; unmatched junction nucleotides: 2. DNA of the CDR3: TGTGCCAGCAGGCTAGCGGGAGGGGACACCGGGGAGCTGTTTTTT. As protein: CASRLAGGDTGELFF.

In this sample, this clonotype turned up a few times. The CDR3 DNA is TGCAGCGTTCGTGTGGGGGCCGGCGGGGAGCTGTTTTTT. Translation: CSVRVGAGGELFF. The chain combines TRBV29-1 with TRBJ2-2; TRBD1 is a possible D gene (6 bases). This CDR3 is built from 13 residues. Per germline, CDR1 SQVTM and CDR2 ANQGSEA. V dropped 5 bases and J dropped 7 bases, with 14 bases sitting between them.

V and J are TRBV6-1 and TRBJ1-5; D gene ambiguous. The CDR3 has 14 amino acids. Germline-derived CDR1 and CDR2 are MNHNS and SASEGT. V was shortened by 6 bases and J by 3 bases, with 12 bases between the two germline ends. CDR3 region: CASSRRGTNQPQHF. The CDR3 region has the DNA TGTGCCAGCAGCCGGCGGGGTACCAATCAGCCCCAGCATTTT.

CDR3 loop: CAAQDRRNTNTGELFF. CDR3 DNA sequence: TGTGCCGCCCAAGACAGGAGAAATACGAACACCGGGGAGCTGTTTTTT. This chain joins TRBV24-1 and TRBJ2-2; TRBD1 is a possible D gene (6 bases). Germline CDR1 and CDR2: KGHDR and SFDVKD. V was cut by 12 bases and J by 0 bases, with 19 bases left in between. The CDR3 extends over 16 amino acids.

This clonotype was observed at least ten times. The chain carries TRBV29-1 and TRBJ2-1, with 8 bases aligning to TRBD2. The trim removed 7 bases at V and 7 bases at J, leaving 12 bases unmatched. Germline values: CDR1 SQVTM, CDR2 ANQGSEA. CDR3 length equals 14 residues. The DNA for the CDR3 is TGCAGCGCCGGGGCAGCGGGAGTGGGGAATGAGCAGTTCTTC. Residues: CSAGAAGVGNEQFF.

V gene TRBV10-3 combines with J gene TRBJ2-7, with D possibly matching TRBD2 (5 bases). Germline lookup yields CDR1 ENHRY and CDR2 SYGVKD. The CDR3 length is 12 residues. With 6 bases removed from V and 3 bases from J, the gap between germline ends came to 9 bases. CDR3 DNA: TGTGCCATCAGGGTCCGGGACTACGAGCAGTACTTC. Translating it yields CAIRVRDYEQYF.

This clonotype occurred a few times. The gene calls are TRBV14 and TRBJ2-2, with D possibly TRBD2 on 5 matching bases. The CDR3 has 16 amino acids. Germline values: CDR1 SGHDN, CDR2 FVKESK. Between the trimmed V and J ends, which lost 3 bases and 4 bases, there was a span of 15 bases. CDR3 amino acids: CASSQVYPGSTGELFF. CDR3 nucleotide sequence: TGTGCCAGCAGCCAGGTGTATCCGGGATCCACCGGGGAGCTGTTTTTT.

This clonotype was observed at least ten times. Here the CDR3 DNA reads TGCAGCGTTGAAGAAAGGACCACCTACGAGCAGTACTTC. Translating gives CSVEERTTYEQYF. V usage is TRBV29-1 and J usage is TRBJ2-7; D uncertain. Trimming took off 0 bases at V and 2 bases at J, with 8 bases between the two ends. In germline, CDR1 is SQVTM, CDR2 ANQGSEA. The CDR3 sequence is 13 residues long.

This clonotype appeared a few times. The rearrangement uses TRBV6-5 and TRBJ2-7; D possibly corresponds to TRBD1 (6 bases). V gave up 2 bases and J gave up 5 bases, with 13 bases separating them. The CDR3 length is 14 residues. The germline CDR1 and CDR2 sequences are MNHEY and SVGAGI. The CDR3 bases are TGTGCCAGCAGTTACAACAGGGAGTTTCACGAGCAGTACTTC. Translated, it gives CASSYNREFHEQYF.

This chain links TRBV30 with TRBJ1-4; maybe TRBD1 (5 bases). The V gene's germline CDR1 is GTSNPN and CDR2 SVGIG (reference sequence). The V and J ends lost 6 bases and 4 bases respectively, with 9 bases between them. The CDR3 is made up of 12 amino acids. The CDR3 region is CACDSFNEKLFF. In nucleotides, the CDR3 is TGTGCCTGTGACAGCTTTAATGAAAAACTGTTTTTT.

This rearrangement joins TRBV2 to TRBJ2-3; the match to TRBD2 covers 10 bases. There are 15 residues in the CDR3. With V trimmed by 2 bases and J by 9 bases, 8 bases remained unmatched. Per the germline V gene, CDR1 is SNHLY and CDR2 is FYNNEI. This CDR3 reads CASSERAGGPQTQYF. CDR3 coding DNA: TGTGCCAGCAGTGAACGAGCGGGAGGGCCCCAGACGCAGTATTTT.

Many counts were recorded for this clonotype. The genes are TRBV20-1 and TRBJ2-1; 7 bases fit TRBD2. The length of the CDR3 is 14 residues. V gave up 0 bases and J gave up 4 bases; unmatched junction bases: 3. Germline V gives CDR1 DFQATT, CDR2 SNEGSKA (reference sequence). CDR3 coding DNA: TGCAGTGCTAGAGATTTGCGGGAGTACAATGAGCAGTTCTTC. It is translated as CSARDLREYNEQFF.

J is TRBJ2-7 and V is TRBV7-8, with D possibly being TRBD2 (6 bases). Deletions cut 7 bases from V and 0 bases from J, with 16 bases between. The CDR3 totals 15 residues. Per the germline V gene, CDR1 is SGHVS and CDR2 is FQNEAQ. The CDR3 loop is CASTVVSGRSYEQYF. Written as DNA, the CDR3 is TGTGCCAGCACCGTTGTTAGCGGACGCTCCTACGAGCAGTACTTC.

This clonotype was observed a handful of times. This sequence joins TRBV12-3 or TRBV12-4 and TRBJ2-4; D possibly corresponds to TRBD1 (5 bases). CDR3 size: 13 residues. Trimming shortened V by 2 bases and J by 5 bases, and 7 bases separated the two germline ends. In DNA, the CDR3 is TGTGCCAGCAGTTTATCCAGGGAAAACATTCAGTACTTC. Amino acid sequence: CASSLSRENIQYF.

This clonotype was observed at least ten times. J is TRBJ2-1 and V is TRBV12-3 or TRBV12-4; the match to TRBD2 covers 7 bases. The CDR3 is 15 amino acids. V dropped 5 bases and J dropped 0; count of bases not matched to a gene: 4. The CDR3 DNA reads as TGTGCCAGCAGTGCGGGGGACGGCTCCTACAATGAGCAGTTCTTC. It codes for CASSAGDGSYNEQFF.

The rearrangement links TRBV5-1 to TRBJ2-7; tentatively, D is TRBD2 (6 bases). Trimming shortened V by 4 bases and J by 3 bases, and 17 bases separated the two germline ends. CDR1 is SGHRS, CDR2 YFSETQ, per germline. CDR3 size: 15 residues. CDR3 sequence (DNA): TGCGCCAGCAGCACCCGGTCGGGGGTTGACTACGAGCAGTACTTC. It is translated as CASSTRSGVDYEQYF.

This clonotype has just a few counts. The V call is TRBV15, the J call TRBJ2-2; D gene unclear. This CDR3 has 17 residues. From germline, CDR1 is LNHNV and CDR2 YYDKDF (reference sequence). V shed 0 bases and J shed 0 bases, with 11 bases lying between them. The CDR3 sequence is CATSRDLLKTNTGELFF. For the CDR3, the DNA is TGTGCCACCAGCAGAGATCTCCTCAAAACGAACACCGGGGAGCTGTTTTTT.

The chain employs TRBV28 and TRBJ2-5; TRBD2 matches 14 bases. The CDR3 totals 16 residues. Trimming took 3 bases from V and 4 from J; bases not matched to a gene: 4. Germline V lookup: CDR1 MDHEN, CDR2 SYDVKM. The CDR3 sequence is CASSFMGTSGRETQYF. Here the CDR3 DNA reads TGTGCCAGCAGTTTCATGGGGACTAGCGGGAGAGAGACCCAGTACTTC.

This clonotype was observed a few times. The gene calls are TRBV10-3 and TRBJ2-5; 7 positions match TRBD2. Germline values: CDR1 ENHRY, CDR2 SYGVKD. V shed 6 bases and J 5 bases; nucleotides not matched to a gene: 9. The CDR3 contains 14 residues. This chain's CDR3 is CAIRRLAGEETQYF. The DNA of the CDR3 is TGTGCCATCAGACGACTAGCCGGGGAGGAGACCCAGTACTTC.

This clonotype appeared many times. Likely a read error: the CDR3 ends without its conserved phenylalanine or tryptophan. This CDR3 is CATGRKFRDTEAFL. As DNA, the CDR3 is TGTGCCACCGGACGCAAGTTTCGGGACACTGAAGCTTTCCTT. The chain recombines TRBV28 with TRBJ1-1; D is undetermined. The ends were cut back, 10 bases at V and 3 bases at J, with 18 bases in the middle. The CDR3 spans 14 residues. Per germline, CDR1 MDHEN and CDR2 SYDVKM.

The sample holds many counts of this clonotype. The chain couples TRBV7-9 to TRBJ1-4; D gene unclear. CDR1 is SEHNR, CDR2 FQNEAQ, per germline (reference sequence). Trimming removed 1 base at V and 5 bases at J, with 5 bases between. The CDR3 length is 13 residues. CDR3 sequence (DNA): TGTGCCAGCAGCTTAGTGGGGAATGAAAAACTGTTTTTT. Its translation is CASSLVGNEKLFF.

The chain uses TRBV27 and TRBJ2-1; possible D gene TRBD1, 5 bases. The CDR3 totals 11 residues. Trimming shortened V by 6 bases and J by 10 bases, and 10 bases separated the two germline ends. Per germline, CDR1 MNHEY and CDR2 SMNVEV (reference sequence). The CDR3 sequence: CASRTGSEQFF. The CDR3 coding sequence is TGTGCCAGCAGAACAGGATCCGAGCAGTTCTTC.